Each of the 27 T cell receptor beta chains below was sequenced from the same sample in a study of cytomegalovirus exposure and HLA in healthy donors. The PCR had 60 Vbeta and 13 Jbeta primers. The table came from immunoSEQ multiplex PCR; TCRdb's copy has only in-frame clones and leaves some out. The sample lists 85,000 to 100,000 clones, approximately 77% occurring once. Sequencing was done on a sample of PBMCs. These receptors all stem from a woman between 40 and 50 years old in good health and CMV-seronegative.

This clone occurred a few times. The J gene is TRBJ1-1, the V gene TRBV6-6; the D gene is possibly TRBD1 (6 bases). Germline V gives CDR1 MNHNY, CDR2 SVGAGI (reference sequence). This CDR3 is 15 amino acids long. The V end lost 2 bases, the J end lost 1 base, and 11 bases lay between the germline ends. The CDR3 reads CASSYGGGENTEAFF. The CDR3 coding sequence is TGTGCCAGCAGTTACGGTGGGGGCGAGAACACTGAAGCTTTCTTT.

This chain joins TRBV7-9 and TRBJ2-1, with 9 positions matching TRBD2. The CDR3 sequence is 19 residues long. Trimming at V came to 4 bases and at J to 7 bases, leaving 20 bases not matched to a gene. CDR1 and CDR2 from the germline V gene are SEHNR and FQNEAQ (reference sequence). CDR3 amino acids: CASSSLGAVSGGDLNEQFF. Written as DNA, the CDR3 is TGTGCCAGCAGCTCCCTCGGCGCCGTTAGCGGGGGAGATCTGAATGAGCAGTTCTTC.

This chain joins TRBV10-3 and TRBJ2-3; D is undetermined. Deletions cut 3 bases from V and 0 bases from J, with 10 bases between. The CDR3 runs to 15 residues. Germline loops: CDR1 ENHRY, CDR2 SYGVKD. The CDR3 DNA follows: TGTGCCATCAGTGATGAGGTCAGAAGCACAGATACGCAGTATTTT. Translation: CAISDEVRSTDTQYF.

This chain links TRBV15 with TRBJ2-7; D might be TRBD1 (6 bases). The length of the CDR3 is 15 residues. Germline CDR1 LNHNV, CDR2 YYDKDF (reference sequence). Trimming shortened V by 4 bases and J by 4 bases, and 17 bases separated the two germline ends. CDR3 residues: CATSTKGGQFYEQYF. The CDR3 DNA follows: TGTGCCACCAGCACCAAAGGTGGACAGTTTTACGAGCAGTACTTC. Combining the CDR3 with reference TRBV15 and TRBJ2-7 gives the whole variable domain DAMVIQNPRYQVTQFGKPVTLSCSQTLNHNVMYWYQQKSSQAPKLLFHYYDKDFNNEADTPDNFQSRRPNTSFCFLDIRSPGLGDTAMYLCATSTKGGQFYEQYFGPGTRLTVT.

The chain has TRBV10-2 and TRBJ1-5; D is unclear. Germline assignment: CDR1 WSHSY and CDR2 SAAADI. CDR3 length: 16 residues. Trimming cost V 4 bases and J 9 bases, with 22 bases left between them. The CDR3 bases are TGCGCCAGCAGTGTTTCAGGTGATCCTCCCTGGGTGCCCCAGCATTTT. This sequence encodes CASSVSGDPPWVPQHF.

The V gene is TRBV5-1, the J gene TRBJ2-1; TRBD1 might be the D (5 bases). CDR3 length: 14 amino acids. Germline assignment: CDR1 SGHRS and CDR2 YFSETQ. Between the trimmed V and J ends, which lost 0 bases and 9 bases, there was a span of 13 bases. CDR3 loop: CASSLVPSQGEQFF. The CDR3 nucleotides are TGCGCCAGCAGCTTGGTACCCAGCCAGGGTGAGCAGTTCTTC.

This clone was detected only a few times. The chain carries TRBV7-8 and TRBJ1-5; no clear D gene. This CDR3 contains 17 residues. V shed 2 bases and J shed 3 bases, with 17 bases lying between them. Germline lookup yields CDR1 SGHVS and CDR2 FQNEAQ. The CDR3 region has the DNA TGTGCCAGCAGCTTATTGAAGGGAGATAGGGACAATCAGCCCCAGCATTTT. It codes for CASSLLKGDRDNQPQHF.

V is TRBV27 and J is TRBJ2-2; TRBD1 might be the D (6 bases). Germline loops: CDR1 MNHEY, CDR2 SMNVEV (reference sequence). Trimming removed 4 bases at V and 7 bases at J, with 13 bases between. This CDR3 spans 14 amino acids. The CDR3 nucleotides read TGTGCCAGCAGTTCCCGGACAGACGGCGGGGAGCTGTTTTTT. Its protein is CASSSRTDGGELFF.

The genes are TRBV30 and TRBJ1-4; 7 bases align to TRBD1. CDR1 and CDR2 from the germline V gene are GTSNPN and SVGIG (reference sequence). There are 18 residues in the CDR3. J gave up 7 bases and V 2 bases, and 19 bases lay outside the gene matches. The CDR3 loop is CAWSLSNRGPQGGEKLFF. DNA for the CDR3: TGTGCCTGGAGTCTCTCTAACAGGGGACCTCAGGGGGGTGAAAAACTGTTTTTT.

This rearrangement joins TRBV5-4 to TRBJ2-2; D remains ambiguous. This CDR3 is built from 13 residues. Trimming shortened V by 4 bases and J by 1 base, and 5 bases separated the two germline ends. Looked up from germline, CDR1 is SGHNT and CDR2 is YYREEE (reference sequence). The CDR3 region is CASSGRNTGELFF. The DNA for the CDR3 is TGTGCCAGCAGCGGCAGGAACACCGGGGAGCTGTTTTTT.

This clone was observed a handful of times. CDR3 region: CASSPDSRSNYGYTF. Written as DNA, the CDR3 is TGCGCCAGCAGCCCCGACAGCCGCAGTAACTATGGCTACACCTTC. The V call is TRBV4-1, the J call TRBJ1-2; a weak D match, TRBD1 (5 bases). V was shortened by 4 bases and J by 1 base, with 13 bases between the two germline ends. The germline CDR1 and CDR2 sequences are MGHRA and YSYEKL. The CDR3 length is 15 residues.

V is TRBV2 and J is TRBJ2-3; D possibly corresponds to TRBD1 (5 bases). This CDR3 comprises 13 residues. V lost 9 bases to trimming and J lost 2 bases, with 12 bases between them. Looked up from germline, CDR1 is SNHLY and CDR2 is FYNNEI. In DNA form, the CDR3 reads TGTGCCAGTCAGACAGTATTCACAGATACGCAGTATTTT. Encoded protein: CASQTVFTDTQYF.

The V gene is TRBV29-1, the J gene TRBJ2-1, with 8 bases aligning to TRBD2. Germline V gene lookup returns CDR1 SQVTM and CDR2 ANQGSEA. After removal of 3 bases from V and 1 base from J, the junction contained 11 bases not matched to a gene. This CDR3 spans 17 amino acids. CDR3 region: CSVDGVREGESYNEQFF. The CDR3 nucleotides read TGCAGCGTTGATGGCGTTCGGGAGGGGGAATCCTACAATGAGCAGTTCTTC.

The chain carries TRBV5-1 and TRBJ2-2, with D perhaps TRBD1 (5 bases). The CDR3 extends over 14 amino acids. The V gene's germline CDR1 is SGHRS and CDR2 YFSETQ. V lost 4 bases and J lost 0, with 7 bases in between. The CDR3 region is CASSEGANTGELFF. CDR3 coding DNA: TGCGCCAGCAGCGAAGGGGCGAACACCGGGGAGCTGTTTTTT.

This chain uses TRBV15 with TRBJ1-6; 7 nucleotides line up with TRBD1. CDR1 is LNHNV, CDR2 YYDKDF, per germline (reference sequence). The V gene end was trimmed by 2 bases and the J gene end by 6 bases; junction bases not matched to a gene: 7. The CDR3 spans 16 residues. Here the CDR3 reads CATSRQRQGGNSPLHF. The CDR3 nucleotides are TGTGCCACCAGCAGACAAAGACAGGGAGGTAATTCACCCCTCCACTTT.

This clone was detected only a few times. This rearrangement joins TRBV4-1 to TRBJ1-2; D is ambiguous. The CDR3 extends over 13 amino acids. V was pared by 1 base and J by 2 bases, with 5 bases between. CDR1 and CDR2 from the germline V gene are MGHRA and YSYEKL. The CDR3 nucleotides are TGCGCCAGCAGCCAAGCCGGGAACTATGGCTACACCTTC. Its protein product is CASSQAGNYGYTF.

The chain combines TRBV19 with TRBJ1-1; D is possibly TRBD1 (5 bases). The V end lost 7 bases, the J end lost 0 bases, and 12 bases lay between the germline ends. The CDR3 is made up of 14 amino acids. Germline assignment: CDR1 LNHDA and CDR2 SQIVND (reference sequence). The CDR3 DNA reads as TGTGCCAGTACAGATCAGGGCGTGAACACTGAAGCTTTCTTT. Residues: CASTDQGVNTEAFF.

The rearrangement joins TRBV6-5 to TRBJ2-2; D is possibly TRBD1 (6 bases). The CDR3 is 15 residues long. Trimming took 2 bases from V and 4 from J, leaving 11 bases between them. From germline, CDR1 is MNHEY and CDR2 SVGAGI. The CDR3, as DNA: TGTGCCAGCAGTTACGGGCAGGGGCGCACCGGGGAGCTGTTTTTT. Its translation is CASSYGQGRTGELFF.

As concerns this clone: This sample includes further DNA sequences coding for the same CDR3. V gene TRBV7-6 combines with J gene TRBJ1-4; D is unclear. Germline CDR1 is SGHVS and CDR2 is FNYEAQ. The CDR3 consists of 12 residues. V shed 5 bases and J shed 6 bases, with 7 bases lying between them. CDR3 sequence: CASSHSDEKLFF. Written as DNA, the CDR3 is TGTGCCAGCAGCCATAGCGATGAAAAACTGTTTTTT.

Here the CDR3 DNA reads TGCGCCAGCAGTACGCCCGAGGGGGACAGAAACCCGTTCTTC. Amino acids: CASSTPEGDRNPFF. The gene calls are TRBV10-1 and TRBJ2-1, with TRBD1 identical over 7 bases. The CDR3 contains 14 residues. The trim removed 5 bases at V and 15 bases at J, leaving 16 bases unmatched. CDR1 and CDR2 (germline): WNHNN, SYGVQD (reference sequence).

The chain is built from TRBV5-5 and TRBJ1-2; 7 bases map to TRBD1. CDR1 and CDR2 from the germline V gene are SGHKS and YYEKEE (reference sequence). The CDR3 consists of 15 residues. The junction had 8 bases not matched to a gene; V was cut back by 4 bases and J by 2 bases. Written as DNA, the CDR3 is TGTGCCAGCAGCGGGAACAGGGGACTGAACTATGGCTACACCTTC. Translation: CASSGNRGLNYGYTF.

The chain recombines TRBV2 with TRBJ2-6, with 7 bases matching TRBD1. In germline, CDR1 is SNHLY, CDR2 FYNNEI. V lost 7 bases to trimming and J lost 0 bases; unmatched junction nucleotides: 15. The CDR3 has 19 residues. CDR3 sequence (DNA): TGTGCCAGCAACAGACGAAACAGGGGTGGGGTCTCTGGGGCCAACGTCCTGACTTTC. Amino acid sequence: CASNRRNRGGVSGANVLTF.

The CDR3 DNA is TGTGCCAGCAGCCTAGAGGCAGGGGACGTGTACGAGCAGTACTTC. Its translation is CASSLEAGDVYEQYF. This chain connects TRBV2 to TRBJ2-7; D might be TRBD1 (6 bases). V gave up 6 bases and J gave up 4 bases, with 19 bases separating them. The CDR3 spans 15 residues. Germline V gene lookup returns CDR1 SNHLY and CDR2 FYNNEI.

The chain couples TRBV11-2 to TRBJ1-1, with D maybe TRBD1 (5 bases). From germline, CDR1 is SGHAT and CDR2 FQNNGV. The CDR3 length is 12 residues. V was shortened by 6 bases and J by 4 bases, with 9 bases between the two germline ends. Here the CDR3 reads CASRQGGTEAFF. As DNA, the CDR3 is TGTGCCAGCAGGCAGGGCGGCACTGAAGCTTTCTTT. The entire variable domain, with the rest obtained from reference TRBV11-2 and TRBJ1-1, is as follows: EAGVAQSPRYKIIEKRQSVAFWCNPISGHATLYWYQQILGQGPKLLIQFQNNGVVDDSQLPKDRFSAERLKGVDSTLKIQPAKLEDSAVYLCASRQGGTEAFFGQGTRLTVV.

V is TRBV12-5 and J is TRBJ1-1; 10 bases align to TRBD1. V lost 7 bases to trimming and J lost 4 bases; unmatched junction nucleotides: 6. Germline assignment: CDR1 LGHNT and CDR2 FRNRAP. The CDR3 sequence is 14 residues long. The CDR3 bases are TGTGCTAGTGCCGGGACAGGGGAGGGCACTGAAGCTTTCTTT. As protein: CASAGTGEGTEAFF.

The chain has TRBV4-1 and TRBJ2-5; 10 bases agree with TRBD2. Germline lookup yields CDR1 MGHRA and CDR2 YSYEKL. Trimming removed 6 bases from V and 1 base from J; junction bases left unmatched: 5. The CDR3 loop spans 15 amino acids. The chain's CDR3 is CASSTSGAVQETQYF. CDR3 sequence (DNA): TGCGCCAGCAGTACTAGCGGGGCGGTCCAAGAGACCCAGTACTTC.

This clone appeared once. V gene TRBV5-4 combines with J gene TRBJ2-5, with 9 bases lining up with TRBD1. This CDR3 is 16 amino acids long. Germline V CDR1 and CDR2: SGHNT, YYREEE (reference sequence). Trimming at V came to 2 bases and at J to 4 bases, leaving 9 bases not matched to a gene. CDR3 residues: CASSFGTGGARETQYF. The CDR3 DNA sequence: TGTGCCAGCAGCTTCGGCACAGGGGGCGCGAGAGAGACCCAGTACTTC.